These T cell receptor beta chains were read from a single sample in a study of blood T cell repertoires in COVID-19. Repertoires were generated with immunoSEQ multiplex PCR, while TCRdb's copy carries only in-frame clones and drops some. The sample gives 200,000 to 250,000 clones, about four fifths of which show up once; around 7.5% is in the top ten. Sequenced material: peripheral blood. The receptor source for this set is an elderly woman with COVID-19, enrolled during active disease. Each CDR3 is given with its conserved first and last residue. Only part of the rows carry a size: once, few, many, or a class if the clone is expanded.

j_call v_call clone_size cdr3_aa
TRBJ2-2 TRBV7-2 once CASSLVGGPNTGELFF
TRBJ1-1 TRBV15 . CATSRDRVDTEAFF
TRBJ2-3 TRBV15 . CATSRDGASTDTQYF
TRBJ1-2 TRBV29-1 once CSVLPGQGYGYTF
TRBJ2-7 TRBV5-6 . CASSRTGSYEQYF
TRBJ2-1 TRBV3-1/TRBV3-2 once CASSLTPERIREQFF
TRBJ1-1 TRBV7-2 . CASSLAPRRNTEAFF
TRBJ1-1 TRBV30 . CAWTEAAEAFF
TRBJ2-5 TRBV5-8 once CASSFHGTGQETQYF
TRBJ2-3 TRBV5-1 . CASSERPTNTDTQYF
TRBJ2-2 TRBV2 once CASSEAGLAAGELFF
TRBJ1-5 TRBV12-5 few CASGLGQGEQPQHF
TRBJ1-4 TRBV28 . CASSLRGGNEKLFF